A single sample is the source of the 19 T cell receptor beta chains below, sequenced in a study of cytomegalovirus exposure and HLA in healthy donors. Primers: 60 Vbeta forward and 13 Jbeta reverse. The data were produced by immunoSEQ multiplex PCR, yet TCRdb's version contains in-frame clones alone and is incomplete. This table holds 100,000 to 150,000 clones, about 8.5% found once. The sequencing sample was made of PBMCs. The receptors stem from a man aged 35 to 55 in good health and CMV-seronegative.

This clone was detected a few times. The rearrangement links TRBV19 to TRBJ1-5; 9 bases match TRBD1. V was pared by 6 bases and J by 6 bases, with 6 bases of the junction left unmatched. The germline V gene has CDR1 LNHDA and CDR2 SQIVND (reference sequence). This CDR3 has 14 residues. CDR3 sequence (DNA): TGTGCCAGTAGGCCCGGGACAGGGCGTCAGCCCCAGCATTTT. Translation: CASRPGTGRQPQHF.

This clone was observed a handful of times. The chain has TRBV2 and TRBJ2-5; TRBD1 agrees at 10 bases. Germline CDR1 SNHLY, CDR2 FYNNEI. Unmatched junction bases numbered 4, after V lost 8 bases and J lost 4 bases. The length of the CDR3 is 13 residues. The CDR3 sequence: CASWTGGGETQYF. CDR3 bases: TGTGCCAGCTGGACAGGGGGGGGAGAGACCCAGTACTTC.

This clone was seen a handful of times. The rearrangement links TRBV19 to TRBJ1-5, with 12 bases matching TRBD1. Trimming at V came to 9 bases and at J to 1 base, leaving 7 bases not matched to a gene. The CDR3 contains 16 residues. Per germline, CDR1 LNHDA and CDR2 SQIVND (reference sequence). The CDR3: CASLGDRGRSNQPQHF. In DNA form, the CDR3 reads TGTGCCAGCCTAGGGGACAGGGGGCGAAGCAATCAGCCCCAGCATTTT.

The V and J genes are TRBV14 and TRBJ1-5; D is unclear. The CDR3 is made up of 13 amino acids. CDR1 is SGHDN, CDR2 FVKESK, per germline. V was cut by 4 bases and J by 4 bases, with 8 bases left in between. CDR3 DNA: TGTGCCAGCAGCCTGACACTTAATCAGCCCCAGCATTTT. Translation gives CASSLTLNQPQHF. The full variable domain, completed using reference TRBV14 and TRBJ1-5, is EAGVTQFPSHSVIEKGQTVTLRCDPISGHDNLYWYRRVMGKEIKFLLHFVKESKQDESGMPNNRFLAERTGGTYSTLKVQPAELEDSGVYFCASSLTLNQPQHFGDGTRLSIL.

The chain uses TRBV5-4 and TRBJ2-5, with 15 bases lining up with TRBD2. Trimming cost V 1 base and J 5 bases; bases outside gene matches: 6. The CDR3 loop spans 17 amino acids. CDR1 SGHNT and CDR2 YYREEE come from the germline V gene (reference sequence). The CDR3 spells CASSLRWTSGGAETQYF. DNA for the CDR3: TGTGCCAGCAGCTTGCGGTGGACTAGCGGGGGGGCCGAGACCCAGTACTTC.

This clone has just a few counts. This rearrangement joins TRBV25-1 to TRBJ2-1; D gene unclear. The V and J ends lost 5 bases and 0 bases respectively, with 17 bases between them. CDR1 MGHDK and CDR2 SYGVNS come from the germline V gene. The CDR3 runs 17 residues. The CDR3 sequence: CASSKKPRHSSYNEQFF. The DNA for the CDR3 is TGTGCCAGCAGTAAAAAGCCTCGGCACAGCTCCTACAATGAGCAGTTCTTC.

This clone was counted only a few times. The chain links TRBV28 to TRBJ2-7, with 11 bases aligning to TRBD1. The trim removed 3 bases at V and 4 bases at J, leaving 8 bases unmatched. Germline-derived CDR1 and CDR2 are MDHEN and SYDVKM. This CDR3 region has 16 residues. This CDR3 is CASSFPSGTGGYEQYF. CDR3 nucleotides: TGTGCCAGCAGTTTCCCATCCGGGACAGGGGGTTACGAGCAGTACTTC. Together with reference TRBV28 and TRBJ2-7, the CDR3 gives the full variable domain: DVKVTQSSRYLVKRTGEKVFLECVQDMDHENMFWYRQDPGLGLRLIYFSYDVKMKEKGDIPEGYSVSREKKERFSLILESASTNQTSMYLCASSFPSGTGGYEQYFGPGTRLTVT.

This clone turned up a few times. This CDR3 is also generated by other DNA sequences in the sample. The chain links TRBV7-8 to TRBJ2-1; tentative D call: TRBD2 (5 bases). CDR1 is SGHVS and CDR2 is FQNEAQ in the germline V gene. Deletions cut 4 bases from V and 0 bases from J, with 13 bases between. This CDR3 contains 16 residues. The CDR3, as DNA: TGTGCCAGCAGCTCCCCGGCGGGTCCCTCCTACAATGAGCAGTTCTTC. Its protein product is CASSSPAGPSYNEQFF.

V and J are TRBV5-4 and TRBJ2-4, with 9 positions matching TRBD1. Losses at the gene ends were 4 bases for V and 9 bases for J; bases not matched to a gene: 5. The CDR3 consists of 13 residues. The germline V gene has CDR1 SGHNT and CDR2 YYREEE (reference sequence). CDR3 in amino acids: CASSAQGARIQYF. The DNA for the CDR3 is TGTGCCAGCAGCGCACAGGGGGCGCGCATTCAGTACTTC.

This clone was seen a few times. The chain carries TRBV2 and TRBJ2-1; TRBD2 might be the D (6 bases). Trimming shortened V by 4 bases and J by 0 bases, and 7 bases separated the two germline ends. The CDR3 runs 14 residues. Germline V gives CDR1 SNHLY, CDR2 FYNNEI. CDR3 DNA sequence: TGTGCCAGCAGTGGGGGGGACTCCTACAATGAGCAGTTCTTC. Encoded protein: CASSGGDSYNEQFF.

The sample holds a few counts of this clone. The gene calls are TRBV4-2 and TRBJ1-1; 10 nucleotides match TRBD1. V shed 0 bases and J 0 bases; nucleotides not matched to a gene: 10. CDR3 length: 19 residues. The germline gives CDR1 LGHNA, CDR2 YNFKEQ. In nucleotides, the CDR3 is TGTGCCAGCAGCCAAGATTTTGCGGGACAGGGGAACATGAACACTGAAGCTTTCTTT. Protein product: CASSQDFAGQGNMNTEAFF.

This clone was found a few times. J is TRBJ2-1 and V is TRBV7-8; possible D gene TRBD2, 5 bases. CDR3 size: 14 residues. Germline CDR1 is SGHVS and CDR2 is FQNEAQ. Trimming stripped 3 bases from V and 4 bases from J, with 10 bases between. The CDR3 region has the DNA TGTGCCAGCAGCTTGGCGGGCGTATACAATGAGCAGTTCTTC. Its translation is CASSLAGVYNEQFF.

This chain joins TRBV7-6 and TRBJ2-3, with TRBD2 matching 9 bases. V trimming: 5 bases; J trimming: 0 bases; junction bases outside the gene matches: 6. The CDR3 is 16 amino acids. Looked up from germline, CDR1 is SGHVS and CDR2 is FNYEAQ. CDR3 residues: CASSASSGASTDTQYF. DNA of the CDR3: TGTGCCAGCAGCGCCTCTAGCGGGGCGAGCACAGATACGCAGTATTTT.

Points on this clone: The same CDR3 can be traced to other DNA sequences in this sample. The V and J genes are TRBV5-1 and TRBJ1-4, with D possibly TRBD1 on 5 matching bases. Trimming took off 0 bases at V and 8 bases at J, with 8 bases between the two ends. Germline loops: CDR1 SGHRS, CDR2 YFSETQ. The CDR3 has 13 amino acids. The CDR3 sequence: CASSLEGREKLFF. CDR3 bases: TGCGCCAGCAGCTTGGAGGGGCGGGAAAAACTGTTTTTT.

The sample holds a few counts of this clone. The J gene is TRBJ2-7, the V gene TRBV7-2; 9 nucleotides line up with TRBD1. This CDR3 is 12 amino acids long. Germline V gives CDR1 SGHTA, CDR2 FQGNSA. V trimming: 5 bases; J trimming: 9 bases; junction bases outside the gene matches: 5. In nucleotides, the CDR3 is TGTGCCAGCAGCACGGACAGGGGCAGGCAGTACTTC. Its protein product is CASSTDRGRQYF.

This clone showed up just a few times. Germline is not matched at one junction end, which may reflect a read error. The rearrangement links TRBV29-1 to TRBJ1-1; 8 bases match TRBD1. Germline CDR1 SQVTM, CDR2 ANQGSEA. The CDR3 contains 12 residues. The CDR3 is CSFDRGPTEAFF. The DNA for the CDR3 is TGCAGCTTTGACAGGGGACCCACTGAAGCTTTCTTT.

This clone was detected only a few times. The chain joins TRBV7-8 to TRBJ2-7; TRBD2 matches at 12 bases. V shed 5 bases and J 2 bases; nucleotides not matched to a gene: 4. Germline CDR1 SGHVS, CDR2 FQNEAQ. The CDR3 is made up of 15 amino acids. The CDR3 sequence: CASSPGLAGTYEQYF. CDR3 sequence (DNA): TGTGCCAGCAGCCCGGGACTAGCGGGCACCTACGAGCAGTACTTC.

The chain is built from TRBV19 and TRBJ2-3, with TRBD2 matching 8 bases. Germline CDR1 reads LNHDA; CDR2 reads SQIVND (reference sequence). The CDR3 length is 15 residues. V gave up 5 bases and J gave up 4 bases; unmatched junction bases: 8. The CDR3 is CASSPTGGAPDTQYF. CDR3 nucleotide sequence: TGTGCCAGTAGTCCCACGGGGGGGGCACCAGATACGCAGTATTTT. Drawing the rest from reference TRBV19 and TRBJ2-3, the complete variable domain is DGGITQSPKYLFRKEGQNVTLSCEQNLNHDAMYWYRQDPGQGLRLIYYSQIVNDFQKGDIAEGYSVSREKKESFPLTVTSAQKNPTAFYLCASSPTGGAPDTQYFGPGTRLTVL.

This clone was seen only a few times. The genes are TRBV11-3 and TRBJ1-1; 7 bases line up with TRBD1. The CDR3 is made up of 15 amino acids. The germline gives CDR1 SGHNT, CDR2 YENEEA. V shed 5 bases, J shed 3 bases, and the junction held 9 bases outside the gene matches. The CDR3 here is CASSPGGGTDTEAFF. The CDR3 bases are TGTGCCAGCAGCCCTGGAGGGGGCACGGACACTGAAGCTTTCTTT. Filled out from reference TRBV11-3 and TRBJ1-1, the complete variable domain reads EAGVVQSPRYKIIEKKQPVAFWCNPISGHNTLYWYLQNLGQGPELLIRYENEEAVDDSQLPKDRFSAERLKGVDSTLKIQPAELGDSAVYLCASSPGGGTDTEAFFGQGTRLTVV.